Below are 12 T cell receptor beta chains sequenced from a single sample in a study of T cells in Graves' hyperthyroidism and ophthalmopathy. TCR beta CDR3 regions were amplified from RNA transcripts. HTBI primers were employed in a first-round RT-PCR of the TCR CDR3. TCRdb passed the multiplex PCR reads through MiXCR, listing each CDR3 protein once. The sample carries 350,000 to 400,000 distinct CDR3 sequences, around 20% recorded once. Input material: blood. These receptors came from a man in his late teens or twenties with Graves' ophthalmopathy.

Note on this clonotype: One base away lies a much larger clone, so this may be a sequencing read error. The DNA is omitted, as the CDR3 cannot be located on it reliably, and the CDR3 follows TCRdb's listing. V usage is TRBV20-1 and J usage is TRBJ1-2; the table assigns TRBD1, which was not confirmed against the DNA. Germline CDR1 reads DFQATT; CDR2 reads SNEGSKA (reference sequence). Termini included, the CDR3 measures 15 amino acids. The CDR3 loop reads CSARDRVISNYGCTF.

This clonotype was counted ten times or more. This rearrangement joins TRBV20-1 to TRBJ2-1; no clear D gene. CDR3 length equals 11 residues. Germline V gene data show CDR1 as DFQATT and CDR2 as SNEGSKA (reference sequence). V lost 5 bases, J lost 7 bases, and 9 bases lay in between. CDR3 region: CSAQQANEQFF. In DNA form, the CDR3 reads TGCAGTGCTCAGCAGGCAAATGAGCAGTTCTTC.

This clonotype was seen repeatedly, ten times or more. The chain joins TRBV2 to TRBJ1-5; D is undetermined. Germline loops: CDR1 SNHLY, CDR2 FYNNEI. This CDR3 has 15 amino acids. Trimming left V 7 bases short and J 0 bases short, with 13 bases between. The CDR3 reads CASNPDLYSNQPQHF. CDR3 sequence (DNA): TGTGCCAGCAATCCTGACCTCTATAGCAATCAGCCCCAGCATTTT.

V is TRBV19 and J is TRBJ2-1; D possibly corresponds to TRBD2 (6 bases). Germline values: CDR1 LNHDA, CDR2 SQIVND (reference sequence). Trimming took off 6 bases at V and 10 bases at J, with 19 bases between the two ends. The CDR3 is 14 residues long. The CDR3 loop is CASRAASASIEQFF. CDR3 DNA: TGTGCCAGTAGGGCGGCTAGCGCCTCCATCGAGCAGTTCTTC. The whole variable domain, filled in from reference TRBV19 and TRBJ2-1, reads DGGITQSPKYLFRKEGQNVTLSCEQNLNHDAMYWYRQDPGQGLRLIYYSQIVNDFQKGDIAEGYSVSREKKESFPLTVTSAQKNPTAFYLCASRAASASIEQFFGPGTRLTVL.

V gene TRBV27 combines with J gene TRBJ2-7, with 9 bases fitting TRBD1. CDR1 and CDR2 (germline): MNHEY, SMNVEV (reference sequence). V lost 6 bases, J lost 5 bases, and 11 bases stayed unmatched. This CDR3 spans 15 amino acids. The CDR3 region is CASSEPGQGLNEQYF. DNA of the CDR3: TGTGCCAGCAGCGAGCCGGGACAGGGTCTCAACGAGCAGTACTTC.

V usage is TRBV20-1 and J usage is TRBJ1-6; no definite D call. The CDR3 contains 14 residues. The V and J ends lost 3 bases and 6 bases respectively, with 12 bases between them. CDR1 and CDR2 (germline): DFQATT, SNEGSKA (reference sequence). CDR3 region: CSASSASGNSPLHF. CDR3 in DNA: TGCAGTGCTAGTTCTGCCTCTGGTAATTCACCCCTCCACTTT.

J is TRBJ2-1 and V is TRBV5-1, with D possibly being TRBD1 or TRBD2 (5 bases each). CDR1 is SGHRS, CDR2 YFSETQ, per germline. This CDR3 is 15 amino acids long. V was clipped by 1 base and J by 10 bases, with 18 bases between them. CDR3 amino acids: CASSLYGALRDEQFF. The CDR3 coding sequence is TGCGCCAGCAGCTTGTACGGGGCATTGAGGGACGAGCAGTTCTTC.

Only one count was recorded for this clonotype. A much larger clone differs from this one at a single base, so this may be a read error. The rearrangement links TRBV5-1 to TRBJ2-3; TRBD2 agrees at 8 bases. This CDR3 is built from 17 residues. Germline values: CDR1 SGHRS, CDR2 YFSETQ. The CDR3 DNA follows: TGCGTCAGCAGCTTGGGCCCACGAGCGGGGGACACAGATACGCAGTATTTT. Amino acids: CVSSLGPRAGDTDTQYF.

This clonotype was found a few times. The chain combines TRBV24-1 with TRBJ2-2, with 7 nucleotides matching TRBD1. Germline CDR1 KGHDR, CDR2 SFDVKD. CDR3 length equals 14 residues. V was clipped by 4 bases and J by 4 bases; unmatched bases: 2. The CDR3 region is CATSETGSTGELFF. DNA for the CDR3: TGTGCCACCAGTGAGACAGGGAGCACCGGGGAGCTGTTTTTT.

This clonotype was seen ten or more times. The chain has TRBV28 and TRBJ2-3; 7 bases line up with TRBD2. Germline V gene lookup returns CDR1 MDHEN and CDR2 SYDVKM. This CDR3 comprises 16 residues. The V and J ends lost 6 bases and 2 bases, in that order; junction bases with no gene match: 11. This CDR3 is CASSLETSSFTDTQYF. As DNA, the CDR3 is TGTGCCAGCAGCTTAGAGACTAGCAGCTTCACAGATACGCAGTATTTT.

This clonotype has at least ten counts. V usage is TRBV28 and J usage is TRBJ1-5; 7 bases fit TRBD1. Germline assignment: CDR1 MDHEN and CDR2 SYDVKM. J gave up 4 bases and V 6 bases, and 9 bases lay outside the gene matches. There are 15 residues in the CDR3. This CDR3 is CASSPGTALNQPQHF. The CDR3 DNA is TGTGCCAGCAGCCCGGGGACAGCCTTGAATCAGCCCCAGCATTTT.

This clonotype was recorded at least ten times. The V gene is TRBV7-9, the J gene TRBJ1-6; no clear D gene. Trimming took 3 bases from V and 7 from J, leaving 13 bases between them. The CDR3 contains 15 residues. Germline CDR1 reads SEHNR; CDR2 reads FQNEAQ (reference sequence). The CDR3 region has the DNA TGTGCCAGCAGCTTCACGGGGATGGGGAATTCACCCCTCCACTTT. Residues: CASSFTGMGNSPLHF.